A selection of T cell receptor beta chains follows, all from one sample in a study of blood T cell repertoires in COVID-19. The data were produced by immunoSEQ multiplex PCR, yet TCRdb's version contains in-frame clones alone and is incomplete. Found here are hundreds of thousands of clones, about 83% of them singletons; the top ten hold approximately 4%. Sequencing was done on a sample of PBMCs or T cells enriched from blood (not recorded which). These receptors originate from a woman aged 40 to 50 who had been exposed to COVID-19. CDR3s include the opening cysteine and the closing phenylalanine or tryptophan. A D gene is named only where the DNA matches it firmly. Not all rows give a size; the values are once, few, many and, for expanded clones, a class.

DNA,CDR3,D,J,size,V
TGTGCCAGCAGCCCGGGGGGCCGGGATACGCAGTATTTT,CASSPGGRDTQYF,-,TRBJ2-3,-,TRBV3-1/TRBV3-2
TGTGCCAGCAGTTTATCCCCGGGAGGCCAGGGGCCGCTCTATGGCTACACCTTC,CASSLSPGGQGPLYGYTF,-,TRBJ1-2,-,TRBV27
TGTGCCAGCAGCCAAGACCCCCTTCAGAGGAGCTACGAGCAGTACTTC,CASSQDPLQRSYEQYF,-,TRBJ2-7,-,TRBV3-1/TRBV3-2
TGCGCCAGCAGTGAGACGGGTACCAGTGGGTTCTACGAGCAGTACTTC,CASSETGTSGFYEQYF,-,TRBJ2-7,-,TRBV10-2
TGTGCCAGCAGCCCCCCGGGCGGGGAGCTGTTTTTT,CASSPPGGELFF,-,TRBJ2-2,many,TRBV11-3
TGTGCCTTTTTAGAACAGGGGGCGGATGGCTACACCTTC,CAFLEQGADGYTF,TRBD1,TRBJ1-2,-,TRBV6-5
TGTGCCAGCAGCCAGATGGGGGGGCTCTCCGGGGAGCTGTTTTTT,CASSQMGGLSGELFF,-,TRBJ2-2,-,TRBV3-1/TRBV3-2
TGTGCCAGTACTAAGGGGCAGGGGGCTGGACAGCCCCAGCATTTT,CASTKGQGAGQPQHF,TRBD1,TRBJ1-5,-,TRBV28
TGTGCCACCAGTGATTCAGGGGGAGATGAAAAACTGTTTTTT,CATSDSGGDEKLFF,TRBD1,TRBJ1-4,-,TRBV24-1
TGTGCCAGCAGCTTGGACAGGGGGCTCTACGAGCAGTACTTC,CASSLDRGLYEQYF,TRBD1,TRBJ2-7,-,TRBV5-8
TGTGCCTGGACCAGGGGGCCAGGTGGGGCCAACGTCCTGACTTTC,CAWTRGPGGANVLTF,TRBD1,TRBJ2-6,-,TRBV30
TGTGCCAGCAGCCCAGCCAGGGGTACTGAAGCTTTCTTT,CASSPARGTEAFF,-,TRBJ1-1,-,TRBV7-2
TGTGCCAGCAGCTTAACCCCGTCTAGCGGGTCCTACAATGAGCAGTTCTTC,CASSLTPSSGSYNEQFF,TRBD2,TRBJ2-1,-,TRBV7-3
TGTGCCGTCATGGAGGGACAGGGAGCGGGAAAAGCTTTCTTT,CAVMEGQGAGKAFF,TRBD1,TRBJ1-1,-,TRBV19
TGCAGTGCTAGTGGGGCAGACGGGGGGCAGTACTTC,CSASGADGGQYF,-,TRBJ2-7,many,TRBV20-1
TGTGCCAGCAGCTTGTGGGGACAGGGGAATCAGCCCCAGCATTTT,CASSLWGQGNQPQHF,TRBD1,TRBJ1-5,-,TRBV5-6
TGTGCCAGCAGCCAATCCGGGACAGGAGGTCACGAGCAGTACTTC,CASSQSGTGGHEQYF,TRBD1,TRBJ2-7,-,TRBV3-1/TRBV3-2
TGTGCCAGCAGCCAGGAACAGGGCAATGAGCAGTTCTTC,CASSQEQGNEQFF,-,TRBJ2-1,-,TRBV14
TGTGCCAGCAGCTCCTTACAGGGGATGAACACTGAAGCTTTCTTT,CASSSLQGMNTEAFF,TRBD1,TRBJ1-1,few,TRBV5-6
TGCGCCAGCAGACAAGGACTAGCGGGGGTCACAGATACGCAGTATTTT,CASRQGLAGVTDTQYF,TRBD2,TRBJ2-3,few,TRBV23-1
TGTGCCAGCAGCTCAGACAGGGGAGGCTACACCTTC,CASSSDRGGYTF,TRBD1,TRBJ1-2,-,TRBV5-6
TGTGCCAGCAGTTTGGAAGGGGTTAATGAAAAACTGTTTTTT,CASSLEGVNEKLFF,-,TRBJ1-4,-,TRBV28
TGTGCCAGCAGTGAAGCTAAGCGGGTCTCTGGCTACACCTTC,CASSEAKRVSGYTF,-,TRBJ1-2,few,TRBV2
TGTGCCAGTAGTATAGCCGCTAGCGGATACACAGATACGCAGTATTTT,CASSIAASGYTDTQYF,TRBD2,TRBJ2-3,-,TRBV19
TGTGCCAGCAGCCCCAGCGGGGGCAGAAAATACGAGCAGTACTTC,CASSPSGGRKYEQYF,TRBD2,TRBJ2-7,-,TRBV3-1/TRBV3-2
TGTGCCAGCAGCCGAACCATGGCCGGGGACATTCAGTACTTC,CASSRTMAGDIQYF,-,TRBJ2-4,-,TRBV5-6
TGTGCCTGGAGTGTAGGGCAGGGGGCAGCTACAGATACGCAGTATTTT,CAWSVGQGAATDTQYF,TRBD1,TRBJ2-3,-,TRBV30
TGTGCCAGCAGTCCGACTGGAGCCTACGAGCAGTACTTC,CASSPTGAYEQYF,-,TRBJ2-7,medium-sized,TRBV7-2
TGTGCCAGCAGTGTAGGAGGGGTCTACGAGCAGTACTTC,CASSVGGVYEQYF,-,TRBJ2-7,-,TRBV2
TGTGCCAGCAGCCCACGCGGGAGCACAGATACGCAGTATTTT,CASSPRGSTDTQYF,-,TRBJ2-3,-,TRBV3-1/TRBV3-2
TGTGCCAGCAGTGGGAGCCGGACGGGTTTTCGGGGCTACACCTTC,CASSGSRTGFRGYTF,-,TRBJ1-2,-,TRBV28
TGTGCCAGCAGCTCAGGGGCAGGAAACACCATATATTTT,CASSSGAGNTIYF,-,TRBJ1-3,-,TRBV7-2
TGTGCCAGCAGCCAAGGGAACACAGGGCCCCGGAGCAATCAGCCCCAGCATTTT,CASSQGNTGPRSNQPQHF,-,TRBJ1-5,once,TRBV3-1/TRBV3-2
TGTGCCAGCAGCCAGGGGCAGAACACTGAAGCTTTCTTT,CASSQGQNTEAFF,-,TRBJ1-1,-,TRBV14
TGTGCCAGCAGTTTAAGCAGGATCTCTCAGCCCCAGCATTTT,CASSLSRISQPQHF,-,TRBJ1-5,-,TRBV28
TGTGCCACCAAGAGGGGGTCCACTGAAGCTTTCTTT,CATKRGSTEAFF,-,TRBJ1-1,-,TRBV27
TGTGCCAGCAGCCGTCAACTAGCGGCAAGCTCCTACAATGAGCAGTTCTTC,CASSRQLAASSYNEQFF,TRBD2,TRBJ2-1,-,TRBV14
TGTGCCAGCAGCTCCGCGGGGGGTAATGAAAAACTGTTTTTT,CASSSAGGNEKLFF,-,TRBJ1-4,-,TRBV11-2
TGTGCCAGCAGTTTGCAATCTTGGCGGACTGAAGCTTTCTTT,CASSLQSWRTEAFF,-,TRBJ1-1,-,TRBV28
TGTGCCAGCAGCTTGGACAGGGTAGTTAGGACAGATACGCAGTATTTT,CASSLDRVVRTDTQYF,-,TRBJ2-3,-,TRBV5-6
TGTGCCAGCAGCTTAAGGCTAGCGGGGGGCGAGGATACGCAGTATTTT,CASSLRLAGGEDTQYF,TRBD2,TRBJ2-3,-,TRBV7-3
TGCGCCAGCAGCCAAGGGATTAGCGGGGGCACAGATACGCAGTATTTT,CASSQGISGGTDTQYF,TRBD2,TRBJ2-3,-,TRBV4-1
TGTGCCACCAGTGTAGGGGAGGATGAAAAACTGTTTTTT,CATSVGEDEKLFF,-,TRBJ1-4,many,TRBV24-1
TGTGCCAGCAGTGTCTCGACAGGGAGTACTGAAGCTTTCTTT,CASSVSTGSTEAFF,TRBD1,TRBJ1-1,once,TRBV25-1